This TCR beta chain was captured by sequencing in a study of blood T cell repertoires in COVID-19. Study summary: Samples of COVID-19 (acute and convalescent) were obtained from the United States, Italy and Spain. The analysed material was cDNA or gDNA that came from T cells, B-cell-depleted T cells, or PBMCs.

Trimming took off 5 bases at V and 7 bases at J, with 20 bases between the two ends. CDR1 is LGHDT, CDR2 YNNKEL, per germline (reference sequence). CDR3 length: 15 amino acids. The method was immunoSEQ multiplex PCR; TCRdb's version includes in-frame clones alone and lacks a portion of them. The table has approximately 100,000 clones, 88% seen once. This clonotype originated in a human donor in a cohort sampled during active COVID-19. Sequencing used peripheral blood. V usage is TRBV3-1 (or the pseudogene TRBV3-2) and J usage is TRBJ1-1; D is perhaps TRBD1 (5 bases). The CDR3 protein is CASSAPEGRGSEAFF. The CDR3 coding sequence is TGTGCCAGCAGCGCACCAGAAGGGAGGGGAAGTGAAGCTTTCTTT.